A single T cell receptor beta chain is shown here with its context. No antigen is known for it. This sequence may be a read error, since a much larger clone differs from it by one base. Donor samples were obtained from healthy Caucasian individuals from Russia, aged about 6 to 100. The source of the sample is a study of blood T cells in healthy people across ages. Looking at the study overall: Capture by template switching was about one barcoded beta molecule per two T cells.

Germline CDR1 SEHNR, CDR2 FQNEAQ (reference sequence). CDR3 size: 15 residues. Using a J-beta primer mix together with a sample-barcoded 5' primer, a second PCR was run for roughly 7 to 11 cycles. One entry per CDR3 protein results from TCRdb running MiXCR on the 5' RACE reads. In the table there are around 580,000 distinct CDR3 sequences, roughly 43% of which are singletons. Regarding the study as a whole: Higher diversity, along with more naive CD4+ cells, distinguished long-lived donors from aged donors.

The TCR comes from an elderly man in good health. Material for sequencing was blood. The V call is TRBV7-9, the J call TRBJ1-4; the D is unclear. The CDR3 sequence is CTSSFPGTTNEKLFF. In DNA, the CDR3 is TGTACCAGCAGCTTTCCGGGAACAACTAATGAAAAACTGTTTTTT.